Reported below is one T cell receptor beta chain. In the original workflow: How many nucleated cells were present was estimated from reference gene primer amplification. Profiled with immunoSEQ multiplex PCR; TCRdb holds only in-frame clones, not every one. Clone size and the V and J calls come from that table; the DNA yielded D and trimming. The sample shows approximately 150,000 clones, 70% to 90% of them seen only once. These data originate in a study of blood T cell repertoires in COVID-19. Study-level background: Samples of COVID-19 (acute and convalescent) were obtained from the United States, Italy and Spain.

The CDR3 consists of 16 residues. Germline CDR1 reads DFQATT; CDR2 reads SNEGSKA (reference sequence). The V segment lost 3 bases and the J segment 4 bases; nucleotides outside the gene matches: 8. The chain employs TRBV20-1 and TRBJ2-5; the match to TRBD2 covers 13 bases. Input material: peripheral blood. The clonotype originates from a human donor with acute or convalescent COVID-19. The donor label of this sample is uncertain. The CDR3: CSASIVGLAGRETQYF. CDR3 bases: TGCAGTGCTAGTATCGTGGGACTAGCGGGGAGAGAGACCCAGTACTTC.